These 2 T cell receptor beta chains originate from one sample sequenced in a study of blood T cells in healthy people across ages. It was with a sample-barcoded 5' primer and a J-beta primer mix that a second PCR of roughly 6 to 12 cycles was run. Each CDR3 protein is one row after TCRdb ran MiXCR on the 5' RACE reads. The sample consists of roughly 680,000 distinct CDR3 sequences, around 50% of them appearing once. The sequencing input was blood. These receptors were taken from a woman over 75 in good health.

J is TRBJ2-2 and V is TRBV11-2, with 8 nucleotides matching TRBD2. CDR3 length: 15 amino acids. V shed 1 base, J shed 3 bases, and the junction held 1 base outside the gene matches. Germline V gene lookup returns CDR1 SGHAT and CDR2 FQNNGV. The CDR3 loop is CASSLAGGYTGELFF. The DNA for the CDR3 is TGTGCCAGCAGCTTAGCGGGGGGGTACACCGGGGAGCTGTTTTTT.

This clonotype was detected ten times or more. The CDR3: CASSSRQERNNEQFF. The DNA of the CDR3 is TGTGCCAGCAGCTCTCGACAGGAACGAAACAATGAGCAGTTCTTC. The chain combines TRBV7-9 with TRBJ2-1, with a tentative D call TRBD1 (6 bases). The CDR3 sequence is 15 residues long. Germline values: CDR1 SEHNR, CDR2 FQNEAQ (reference sequence). V lost 4 bases, J lost 5 bases, and 15 bases lay in between.